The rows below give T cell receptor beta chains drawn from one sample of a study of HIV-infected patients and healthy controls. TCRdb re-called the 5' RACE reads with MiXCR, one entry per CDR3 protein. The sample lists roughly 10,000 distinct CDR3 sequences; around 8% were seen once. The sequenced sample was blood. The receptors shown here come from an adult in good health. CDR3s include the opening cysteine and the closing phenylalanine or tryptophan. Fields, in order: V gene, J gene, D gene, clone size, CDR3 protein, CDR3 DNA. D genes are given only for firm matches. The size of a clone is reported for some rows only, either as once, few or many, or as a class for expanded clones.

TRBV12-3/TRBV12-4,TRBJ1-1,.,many,CASSLAHATEAFF,TGTGCCAGCAGTTTAGCCCACGCGACTGAAGCTTTCTTT
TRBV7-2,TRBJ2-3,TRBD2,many,CASSLRLASSSNTQYF,TGTGCCAGCAGCCTCAGACTAGCCTCCAGTTCCAATACGCAGTATTTT
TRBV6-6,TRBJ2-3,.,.,CASSRTTDTQYF,TGTGCCAGCAGCCGGACCACAGATACGCAGTATTTT
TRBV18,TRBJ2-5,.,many,CASSPLEETQYF,TGTGCCAGCTCACCACTAGAAGAGACCCAGTACTTC
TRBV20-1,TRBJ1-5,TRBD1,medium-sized,CSLLQGAEPQHF,TGCAGTTTACTACAGGGGGCTGAGCCCCAGCATTTT
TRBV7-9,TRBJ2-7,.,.,CASSSRIGGEQYF,TGTGCCAGCAGCTCTAGGATCGGGGGCGAGCAGTACTTC
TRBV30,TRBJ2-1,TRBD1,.,CAWRTGGYNEKFF,TGTGCCTGGCGGACAGGGGGCTACAATGAGAAGTTCTTC
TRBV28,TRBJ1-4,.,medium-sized,CASSALGNEKLFF,TGTGCCAGCAGTGCCCTGGGGAATGAAAAACTGTTTTTT
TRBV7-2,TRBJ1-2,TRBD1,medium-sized,CASSLDRGPYGYTF,TGTGCCAGCAGCTTAGACAGGGGTCCCTATGGCTACACCTTC
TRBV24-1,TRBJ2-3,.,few,CATSDLAGPKSTDTQYF,TGTGCCACCAGTGACCTGGCGGGGCCGAAGAGCACAGATACGCAGTATTTT